A few counts support the clone carrying this T cell receptor beta chain. Its antigen is unidentified. A much larger clone lies one base from this, so it may be a read error. The sample is drawn from a study of blood T cells in healthy people across ages. Turning to the study itself: Capturing about one barcoded beta molecule per two T cells was achieved by template switching. Study-level points and caveats: The authors considered diversity estimates from one million T cells to be underestimates. While age rose, TCR beta diversity per million T cells dropped in a roughly linear way.

Alongside a J-beta primer mix, a sample-barcoded 5' primer served in a second PCR lasting about 7 to 11 cycles. The authors tagged each cDNA molecule using a template-switch adaptor with 12 random nucleotides. TCRdb reanalysed the 5' RACE reads using MiXCR and keeps one entry per CDR3 protein. In the table there are 870,000 or so distinct CDR3 sequences, roughly 26% of which are singletons. Sequencing was performed on blood. The receptor was isolated from a woman older than 75 in good health.

The CDR3 DNA is TGTGCCAGCAGCTTAGCGCACGGAGGGGGATACGAGCAGTACTTC. It codes for CASSLAHGGGYEQYF. The chain combines TRBV7-2 with TRBJ2-7; perhaps D is TRBD1 or TRBD2 (6 bases each). This CDR3 region has 15 residues. CDR1 is SGHTA and CDR2 is FQGNSA in the germline V gene. Trimming cost V 0 bases and J 4 bases, with 13 bases left between them.